These T cell receptor beta chains were read from a single sample in a study of CD8+CD57+ T cells in acquired aplastic anemia. TCRdb reprocessed the reads with MiXCR, giving one entry per CDR3 protein. The sample holds hundreds of thousands of distinct CDR3 sequences, approximately 45% seen once. The specimen was sorted CD4+, CD8+, or CD8+CD57+ T cells (not recorded which) from PBMCs. Source of these receptors: a human donor with aplastic anemia. Both conserved end residues are part of each CDR3. The D gene is left open where the match is weak. The listing skips clone size in some rows; elsewhere it reads once, few, many or a size class.

D,V,J,size,CDR3,DNA
TRBD1,TRBV5-1,TRBJ1-4,many,CASSYDRGLLGNEKLFF,TGCGCCAGCAGCTACGACAGGGGGCTTCTCGGTAATGAAAAACTGTTTTTT
.,TRBV19,TRBJ1-2,.,CASSGKWAGEANYGYTF,TGTGCCAGTAGTGGGAAATGGGCAGGGGAGGCGAACTATGGCTACACCTTC
TRBD2,TRBV5-1,TRBJ2-7,.,CASSSITSGHYEQYF,TGCGCCAGCAGCTCAATTACTAGCGGCCATTACGAGCAGTACTTC
.,TRBV7-8,TRBJ2-3,many,CASTGRTDTQYF,TGTGCCAGCACCGGACGTACAGATACGCAGTATTTT
TRBD1,TRBV11-2,TRBJ2-7,many,CASSLEFQGAYEQYF,TGTGCCAGCAGCTTAGAGTTCCAGGGGGCCTACGAGCAGTACTTC
TRBD1,TRBV20-1,TRBJ1-2,.,CSAWETGANYGYAF,TGCAGTGCTTGGGAGACAGGGGCCAACTATGGCTACGCCTTC
TRBD2,TRBV19,TRBJ2-1,many,CASSLVSGGYNEQFF,TGTGCCAGTAGTTTGGTTAGCGGGGGGTACAATGAGCAGTTCTTC
.,TRBV29-1,TRBJ2-2,once,CSVSAGPGELFF,TGCAGCGTTTCGGCAGGGCCCGGGGAGCTGTTTTTT
TRBD1,TRBV20-1,TRBJ1-2,.,CSTRGGQPLTYGYTF,TGCAGTACTAGAGGGGGACAGCCTCTTACCTATGGCTACACCTTC
TRBD1,TRBV24-1,TRBJ2-7,many,CATSDRTGAYYF,TGTGCCACCAGTGACCGGACAGGGGCGTATTACTTC
.,TRBV19,TRBJ1-1,many,CASSINRRANTEAFF,TGTGCCAGTAGTATAAATCGACGGGCGAACACTGAAGCTTTCTTT
.,TRBV2,TRBJ1-6,.,CATSERGMNSPLHF,TGTGCCACCAGTGAAAGGGGGATGAATTCACCCCTCCACTTT
.,TRBV7-9,TRBJ1-1,.,CASSLAFNPNTEAFF,TGTGCCAGCAGCTTAGCGTTCAACCCGAACACTGAAGCTTTCTTT
TRBD2,TRBV7-9,TRBJ2-7,many,CASSNNRLAGDYEQYF,TGTGCCAGCAGCAACAACAGACTAGCGGGAGACTACGAGCAGTACTTC
.,TRBV15,TRBJ1-6,once,CATSRDLRGSSSPLHF,TGTGCCACCAGCAGAGATCTTCGGGGCAGTAGTTCACCCCTCCACTTT
TRBD2,TRBV4-2,TRBJ2-1,.,CASSQDSGTSGINNEQFF,TGTGCCAGCAGCCAAGATTCCGGGACTAGCGGGATCAACAATGAGCAGTTCTTC